This T cell receptor beta chain is from a study of T cell responses to AZD1222 COVID-19 vaccine. Overall study results and limits: Seropositive AZD1222 recipients at baseline numbered only six or seven.

Here immunoSEQ multiplex PCR was the method, and the copy in TCRdb shows in-frame clones only, minus some. The sample records 95,000 to 110,000 clones, roughly 90% being singletons. Concerning this clone itself: Its matching antigen is unknown.

The study pooled second doses at about 4 or about 12 weeks. This receptor was identified in an adult who received the AZD1222 COVID-19 vaccine. Sample: peripheral blood, taken 28 days after the second AZD1222 dose.

CDR3 coding DNA: TGTGCCAGCTCACCTGACAGCAGCTCCTACAATGAGCAGTTCTTC. It codes for CASSPDSSSYNEQFF. The chain is built from TRBV18 and TRBJ2-1; D possibly corresponds to TRBD1 (5 bases). CDR1 is KGHSH, CDR2 LQKENI, per germline. Trimming removed 3 bases from V and 0 bases from J, with 9 bases in between. There are 15 residues in the CDR3.